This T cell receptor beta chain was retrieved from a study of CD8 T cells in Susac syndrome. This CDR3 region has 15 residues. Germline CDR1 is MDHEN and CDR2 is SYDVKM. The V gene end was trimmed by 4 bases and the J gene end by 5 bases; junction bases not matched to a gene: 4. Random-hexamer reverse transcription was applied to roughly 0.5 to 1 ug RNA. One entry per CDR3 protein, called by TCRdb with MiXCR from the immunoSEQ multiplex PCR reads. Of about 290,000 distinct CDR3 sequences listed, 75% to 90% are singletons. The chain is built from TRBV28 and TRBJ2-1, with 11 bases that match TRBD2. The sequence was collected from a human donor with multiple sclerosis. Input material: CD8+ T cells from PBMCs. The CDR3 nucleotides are TGTGCCAGCAGTTCGGGACTAGCGGCTAACAATGAGCAGTTCTTC. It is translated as CASSSGLAANNEQFF. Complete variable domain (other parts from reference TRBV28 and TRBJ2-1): DVKVTQSSRYLVKRTGEKVFLECVQDMDHENMFWYRQDPGLGLRLIYFSYDVKMKEKGDIPEGYSVSREKKERFSLILESASTNQTSMYLCASSSGLAANNEQFFGPGTRLTVL.